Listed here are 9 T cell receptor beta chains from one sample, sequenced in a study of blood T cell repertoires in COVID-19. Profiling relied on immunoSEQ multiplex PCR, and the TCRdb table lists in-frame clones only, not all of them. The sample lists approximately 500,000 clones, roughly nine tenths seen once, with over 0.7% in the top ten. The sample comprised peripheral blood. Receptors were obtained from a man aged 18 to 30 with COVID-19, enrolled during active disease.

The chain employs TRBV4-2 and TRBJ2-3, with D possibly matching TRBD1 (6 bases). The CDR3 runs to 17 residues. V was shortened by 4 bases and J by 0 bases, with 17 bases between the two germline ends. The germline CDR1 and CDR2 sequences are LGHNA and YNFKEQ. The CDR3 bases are TGTGCCAGCAGCCCTTGGGGGACATCTACTAGCACAGATACGCAGTATTTT. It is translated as CASSPWGTSTSTDTQYF.

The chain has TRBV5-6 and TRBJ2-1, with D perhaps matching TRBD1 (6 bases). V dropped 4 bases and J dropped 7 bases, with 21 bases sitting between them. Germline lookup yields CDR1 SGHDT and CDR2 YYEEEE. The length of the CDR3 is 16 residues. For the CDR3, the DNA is TGTGCCAGCAGCATCACGGCAGGGGCAGGAAGGAATGAGCAGTTCTTC. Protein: CASSITAGAGRNEQFF.

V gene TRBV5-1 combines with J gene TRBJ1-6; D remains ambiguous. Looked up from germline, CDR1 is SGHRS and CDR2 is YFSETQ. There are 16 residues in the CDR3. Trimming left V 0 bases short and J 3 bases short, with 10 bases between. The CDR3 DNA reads TGCGCCAGCAGCTTGGGTTCACTGATCTATAATTCACCCCTCCACTTT. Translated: CASSLGSLIYNSPLHF. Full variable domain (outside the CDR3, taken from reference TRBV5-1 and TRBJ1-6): KAGVTQTPRYLIKTRGQQVTLSCSPISGHRSVSWYQQTPGQGLQFLFEYFSETQRNKGNFPGRFSGRQFSNSRSEMNVSTLELGDSALYLCASSLGSLIYNSPLHFGNGTRLTVT.

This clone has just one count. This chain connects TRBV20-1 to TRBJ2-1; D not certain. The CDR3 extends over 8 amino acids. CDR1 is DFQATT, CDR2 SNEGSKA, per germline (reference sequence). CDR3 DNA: TGCAGCTGCGATGAGCAGTTCTTC. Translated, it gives CSCDEQFF.

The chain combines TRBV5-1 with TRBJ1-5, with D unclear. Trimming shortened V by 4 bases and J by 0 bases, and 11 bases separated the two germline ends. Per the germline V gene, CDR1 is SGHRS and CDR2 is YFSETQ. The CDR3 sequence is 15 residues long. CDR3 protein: CASSPLGDSNQPQHF. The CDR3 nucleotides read TGCGCCAGCAGCCCTCTAGGAGATAGCAATCAGCCCCAGCATTTT.

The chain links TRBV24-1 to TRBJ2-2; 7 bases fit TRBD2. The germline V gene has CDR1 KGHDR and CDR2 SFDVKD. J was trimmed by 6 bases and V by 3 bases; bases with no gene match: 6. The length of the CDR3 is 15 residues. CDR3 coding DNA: TGTGCCACCAGTGATGGGGGGGTGATCCCCGGGGAGCTGTTTTTT. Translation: CATSDGGVIPGELFF.

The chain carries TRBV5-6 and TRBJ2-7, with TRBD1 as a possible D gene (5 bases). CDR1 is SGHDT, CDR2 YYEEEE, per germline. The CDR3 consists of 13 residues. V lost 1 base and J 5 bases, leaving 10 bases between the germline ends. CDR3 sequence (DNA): TGTGCCAGCAGCTTGATCAGGGTAAACGAGCAGTACTTC. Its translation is CASSLIRVNEQYF.

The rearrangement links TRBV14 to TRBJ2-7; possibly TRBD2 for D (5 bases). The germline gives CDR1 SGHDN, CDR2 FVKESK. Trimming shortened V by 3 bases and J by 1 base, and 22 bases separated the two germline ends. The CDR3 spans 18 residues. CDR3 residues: CASSHSHYLRTLSYEQYF. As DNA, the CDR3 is TGTGCCAGCAGCCACTCGCACTACCTCAGGACTCTTTCCTACGAGCAGTACTTC.

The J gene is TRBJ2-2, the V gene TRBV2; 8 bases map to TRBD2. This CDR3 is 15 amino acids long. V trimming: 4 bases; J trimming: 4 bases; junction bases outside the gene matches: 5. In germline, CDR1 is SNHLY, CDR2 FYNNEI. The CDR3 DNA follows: TGTGCCAGCAGTGGGGCGGGAGGCACCACCGGGGAGCTGTTTTTT. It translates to CASSGAGGTTGELFF.